Below are 25 T cell receptor beta chains sequenced from a single sample in a study of blood T cell repertoires in COVID-19. Repertoires were generated with immunoSEQ multiplex PCR, while TCRdb's copy carries only in-frame clones and drops some. The table lists about 78,000 clones, around 77% of them singletons. The sequencing sample was made of peripheral blood. The receptors come from a human donor in a cohort sampled during active COVID-19.

The CDR3 bases are TGCGCCAGCAGCCAGACAGGGCCCAGGGACATTCAGTACTTC. This translates into CASSQTGPRDIQYF. The chain joins TRBV5-1 to TRBJ2-4, with TRBD1 matching 7 bases. The junction had 9 bases not matched to a gene; V was cut back by 4 bases and J by 8 bases. The CDR3 loop spans 14 amino acids. Germline V lookup: CDR1 SGHRS, CDR2 YFSETQ.

The chain links TRBV4-3 to TRBJ1-6; 8 nucleotides agree with TRBD1. This CDR3 region has 18 residues. Looked up from germline, CDR1 is LGHNA and CDR2 is YSLEER. V gave up 0 bases and J gave up 5 bases; unmatched junction bases: 9. CDR3 in DNA: TGCGCCAGCAGCCAAGAGCGGCAGGGGGCGCACAATAATTCACCCCTCCACTTT. Its protein product is CASSQERQGAHNNSPLHF.

The chain combines TRBV5-6 with TRBJ2-3; TRBD2 matches 11 bases. Germline V CDR1 and CDR2: SGHDT, YYEEEE. Trimming removed 4 bases from V and 3 bases from J; junction bases left unmatched: 7. The CDR3 has 16 residues. CDR3 sequence (DNA): TGTGCCAGCAGCCCAACGACTAGCGGGGTGACAGATACGCAGTATTTT. It codes for CASSPTTSGVTDTQYF.

The chain uses TRBV24-1 and TRBJ1-1; D might be TRBD1 (6 bases). CDR3 length: 14 residues. V shed 2 bases and J shed 2 bases, with 8 bases lying between them. The germline V gene encodes CDR1 KGHDR and CDR2 SFDVKD. In DNA form, the CDR3 reads TGTGCCACCAGTGATTCCAGGGGAAACACTGAAGCTTTCTTT. Translated: CATSDSRGNTEAFF.

This chain uses TRBV3-1 (or the pseudogene TRBV3-2) with TRBJ2-1; tentatively, D is TRBD2 (6 bases). The CDR3 covers 14 residues. Germline CDR1 is LGHDT and CDR2 is YNNKEL (reference sequence). V lost 3 bases and J lost 4, with 10 bases in between. The CDR3 loop reads CASSQGLEYNEQFF. The DNA for the CDR3 is TGTGCCAGCAGCCAGGGACTTGAGTACAATGAGCAGTTCTTC.

The rearrangement links TRBV12-3 or TRBV12-4 to TRBJ1-1; 8 bases line up with TRBD1. The V and J ends lost 5 bases and 6 bases, in that order; junction bases with no gene match: 5. The CDR3 has 13 amino acids. The CDR3 nucleotides are TGTGCCAGCAGTGGACAGGGACGGGCTGAAGCTTTCTTT. Amino acids: CASSGQGRAEAFF.

The chain joins TRBV7-2 to TRBJ2-7; D call uncertain. The CDR3 has 16 amino acids. Germline V gene lookup returns CDR1 SGHTA and CDR2 FQGNSA. Trimming stripped 1 base from V and 4 bases from J, with 17 bases between. The CDR3 DNA reads TGTGCCAGCAGCTTAGATGTCTACCGAGGAGCTTACGAGCAGTACTTC. Protein product: CASSLDVYRGAYEQYF.

The J gene is TRBJ2-1, the V gene TRBV19, with 8 nucleotides matching TRBD1. V shed 5 bases, J shed 9 bases, and the junction held 18 bases outside the gene matches. The CDR3 has 17 residues. In germline, CDR1 is LNHDA, CDR2 SQIVND (reference sequence). CDR3 sequence: CASSLTGEVSRGIEQFF. CDR3 DNA: TGTGCCAGTAGTCTGACAGGGGAGGTCTCGAGAGGTATTGAGCAGTTCTTC. Looking up the rest from reference TRBV19 and TRBJ2-1 gives the full variable domain: DGGITQSPKYLFRKEGQNVTLSCEQNLNHDAMYWYRQDPGQGLRLIYYSQIVNDFQKGDIAEGYSVSREKKESFPLTVTSAQKNPTAFYLCASSLTGEVSRGIEQFFGPGTRLTVL.

This chain joins TRBV7-9 and TRBJ1-4; TRBD1 matches 9 bases. Germline trimming cut 6 bases from V and 5 bases from J; bases unmatched to any gene: 4. Germline loops: CDR1 SEHNR, CDR2 FQNEAQ (reference sequence). The CDR3 extends over 14 amino acids. In DNA form, the CDR3 reads TGTGCCAGCAGGGGGACAGGGCAAAATGAAAAACTGTTTTTT. Translation gives CASRGTGQNEKLFF.

The chain recombines TRBV6-4 with TRBJ1-5; D remains ambiguous. This CDR3 spans 17 amino acids. Looked up from germline, CDR1 is MRHNA and CDR2 is SNTAGT. The ends were cut back, 7 bases at V and 1 base at J, with 20 bases in the middle. This chain's CDR3 is CASTQRTGGLSNQPQHF. CDR3 sequence (DNA): TGTGCCAGCACCCAGCGGACGGGAGGTTTAAGCAATCAGCCCCAGCATTTT.

V is TRBV5-4 and J is TRBJ2-1; 8 positions match TRBD1. Germline assignment: CDR1 SGHNT and CDR2 YYREEE (reference sequence). With 1 base clipped from V and 3 bases from J, the junction kept 6 bases outside the gene matches. CDR3 length: 16 amino acids. This CDR3 is CASSLSTGGIYNEQFF. DNA of the CDR3: TGTGCCAGCAGCTTGTCAACAGGGGGAATCTACAATGAGCAGTTCTTC.

The chain is built from TRBV2 and TRBJ1-2; TRBD1 is a possible D gene (5 bases). This CDR3 comprises 14 residues. V gave up 4 bases and J gave up 4 bases, with 13 bases separating them. The germline V gene has CDR1 SNHLY and CDR2 FYNNEI. The CDR3 nucleotides are TGTGCCAGCAGTGGCCCGGGGGGGGGCTATGGCTACACCTTC. Translation: CASSGPGGGYGYTF.

The chain uses TRBV11-2 and TRBJ2-5; tentatively, D is TRBD2 (7 bases). CDR1 and CDR2 from the germline V gene are SGHAT and FQNNGV. The CDR3 has 15 residues. Trimming removed 8 bases at V and 5 bases at J, with 21 bases between. CDR3 residues: CASRRGTIVSETQYF. CDR3 DNA: TGTGCCAGCCGGAGGGGGACTATCGTGTCGGAGACCCAGTACTTC.

As concerns this clone: At one of its ends the junction is not consistent with the germline gene, which may arise from a read error. The genes are TRBV6-5 and TRBJ2-7; TRBD2 is a possible D gene (6 bases). Germline-derived CDR1 and CDR2 are MNHEY and SVGAGI. The CDR3 spans 9 residues. The CDR3 here is CASRGDSSF. The DNA of the CDR3 is TGTGCCAGCAGGGGGGACTCCTCCTTC.

This clone was seen a few times. The V call is TRBV9, the J call TRBJ2-2; TRBD1 agrees at 9 bases. The junction had 3 bases not matched to a gene; V was cut back by 3 bases and J by 0 bases. There are 16 residues in the CDR3. Germline lookup yields CDR1 SGDLS and CDR2 YYNGEE. The DNA for the CDR3 is TGTGCCAGCAGCGACCGGGACAGGGCGAACACCGGGGAGCTGTTTTTT. Its protein is CASSDRDRANTGELFF.

CDR3 protein: CASSQGGALYNSPLHF. The DNA for the CDR3 is TGCGCCAGCAGCCAGGGTGGGGCCCTATATAATTCACCCCTCCACTTT. The V and J genes are TRBV4-1 and TRBJ1-6; D may be TRBD1 (5 bases). Per the germline V gene, CDR1 is MGHRA and CDR2 is YSYEKL. The CDR3 has 16 residues. The V gene lost 3 bases and the J gene lost 4 bases, with 13 bases spanning the gap.

The chain employs TRBV19 and TRBJ2-1, with 11 nucleotides matching TRBD1. CDR1 is LNHDA and CDR2 is SQIVND in the germline V gene (reference sequence). The junction had 11 bases not matched to a gene; V was cut back by 5 bases and J by 8 bases. This CDR3 comprises 16 residues. The CDR3 loop reads CASSHLGQGAVDEQFF. CDR3 DNA sequence: TGTGCCAGTAGTCACCTTGGACAGGGGGCAGTCGATGAGCAGTTCTTC. Full variable domain (missing parts from reference TRBV19 and TRBJ2-1): DGGITQSPKYLFRKEGQNVTLSCEQNLNHDAMYWYRQDPGQGLRLIYYSQIVNDFQKGDIAEGYSVSREKKESFPLTVTSAQKNPTAFYLCASSHLGQGAVDEQFFGPGTRLTVL.

This chain connects TRBV4-1 to TRBJ2-2; D unclear. The ends were cut back, 3 bases at V and 0 bases at J, with 8 bases in the middle. Per the germline V gene, CDR1 is MGHRA and CDR2 is YSYEKL. This CDR3 comprises 15 residues. The DNA for the CDR3 is TGCGCCAGCAGCCAGCTTACAGCGAACACCGGGGAGCTGTTTTTT. It translates to CASSQLTANTGELFF.

The chain is built from TRBV7-2 and TRBJ1-5, with D uncertain. CDR1 is SGHTA, CDR2 FQGNSA, per germline. The CDR3 extends over 12 amino acids. Trimming pared 1 base from V and 9 bases from J, leaving 7 bases between. CDR3 in amino acids: CASSLDRGPQHF. CDR3 bases: TGTGCCAGCAGCTTAGACCGCGGGCCCCAGCATTTT.

J is TRBJ2-5 and V is TRBV3-1 (or the pseudogene TRBV3-2); 10 nucleotides agree with TRBD2. This CDR3 comprises 18 residues. Germline V CDR1 and CDR2: LGHDT, YNNKEL (reference sequence). With V trimmed by 5 bases and J by 0 bases, 12 bases remained unmatched. The CDR3 sequence is CASSNLAGEHPNQETQYF. CDR3 sequence (DNA): TGTGCCAGCAGCAATCTAGCGGGGGAACACCCGAACCAAGAGACCCAGTACTTC.

The chain carries TRBV2 and TRBJ2-7; possibly TRBD1 for D (5 bases). V gave up 2 bases and J gave up 5 bases, with 16 bases separating them. CDR1 and CDR2 from the germline V gene are SNHLY and FYNNEI. CDR3 length: 15 amino acids. The CDR3 DNA sequence: TGTGCCAGCAGTGAATCCAGGGCGAGGCAGCACGAGCAGTACTTC. Residues: CASSESRARQHEQYF.

The chain links TRBV30 to TRBJ1-4; 9 bases align to TRBD1. Germline V CDR1 and CDR2: GTSNPN, SVGIG (reference sequence). V was pared by 5 bases and J by 5 bases, with 6 bases of the junction left unmatched. This CDR3 is 14 amino acids long. The CDR3: CAWASGTGNEKLFF. CDR3 DNA: TGTGCCTGGGCTTCCGGGACAGGGAATGAAAAACTGTTTTTT.

The chain couples TRBV30 to TRBJ2-2, with a weak D call TRBD1 (6 bases). V dropped 1 base and J dropped 6 bases, with 12 bases sitting between them. Germline V gene sequence: CDR1 GTSNPN, CDR2 SVGIG (reference sequence). CDR3 size: 14 residues. The CDR3 here is CAWSEKGHPGELFF. CDR3 bases: TGTGCCTGGAGTGAAAAGGGACATCCCGGGGAGCTGTTTTTT.

The rearrangement uses TRBV30 and TRBJ1-2; no firm D call. V was shortened by 3 bases and J by 2 bases, with 7 bases between the two germline ends. Germline-derived CDR1 and CDR2 are GTSNPN and SVGIG (reference sequence). This CDR3 is built from 12 residues. CDR3 loop: CAWRVRNYGYTF. Written as DNA, the CDR3 is TGTGCCTGGAGAGTCAGGAACTATGGCTACACCTTC.

The gene calls are TRBV28 and TRBJ2-7; a weak D match, TRBD2 (6 bases). With 6 bases removed from V and 4 bases from J, the gap between germline ends came to 16 bases. This CDR3 spans 14 amino acids. In germline, CDR1 is MDHEN, CDR2 SYDVKM. The CDR3 region is CASRRDGRGYEQYF. As DNA, the CDR3 is TGTGCCAGCAGAAGGGACGGGCGGGGATACGAGCAGTACTTC. Using reference TRBV28 and TRBJ2-7 for the parts outside the CDR3, the full variable domain is DVKVTQSSRYLVKRTGEKVFLECVQDMDHENMFWYRQDPGLGLRLIYFSYDVKMKEKGDIPEGYSVSREKKERFSLILESASTNQTSMYLCASRRDGRGYEQYFGPGTRLTVT.